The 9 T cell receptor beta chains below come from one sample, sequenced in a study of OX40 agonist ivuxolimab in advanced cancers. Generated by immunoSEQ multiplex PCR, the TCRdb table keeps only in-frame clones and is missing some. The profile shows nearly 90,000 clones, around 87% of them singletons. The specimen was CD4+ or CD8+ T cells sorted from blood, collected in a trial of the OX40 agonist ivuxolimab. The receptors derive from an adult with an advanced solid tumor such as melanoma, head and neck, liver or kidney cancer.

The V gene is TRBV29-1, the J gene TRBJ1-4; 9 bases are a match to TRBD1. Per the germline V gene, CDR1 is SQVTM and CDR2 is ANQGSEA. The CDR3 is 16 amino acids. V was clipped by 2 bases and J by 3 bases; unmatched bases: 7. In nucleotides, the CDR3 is TGCAGCGTTGAACGGAACAGGGGGCCGGCTAATGAAAAACTGTTTTTT. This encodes CSVERNRGPANEKLFF. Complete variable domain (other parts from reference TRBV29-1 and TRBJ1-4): SAVISQKPSRDICQRGTSLTIQCQVDSQVTMMFWYRQQPGQSLTLIATANQGSEATYESGFVIDKFPISRPNLTFSTLTVSNMSPEDSSIYLCSVERNRGPANEKLFFGSGTQLSVL.

The CDR3 loop reads CASSEGGRAKETQYF. Here the CDR3 DNA reads TGTGCCAGCAGTGAAGGGGGGAGGGCTAAAGAGACCCAGTACTTC. V gene TRBV2 combines with J gene TRBJ2-5, with 7 bases identical to TRBD2. V dropped 1 base and J dropped 3; count of bases not matched to a gene: 5. This CDR3 is 15 amino acids long. Looked up from germline, CDR1 is SNHLY and CDR2 is FYNNEI.

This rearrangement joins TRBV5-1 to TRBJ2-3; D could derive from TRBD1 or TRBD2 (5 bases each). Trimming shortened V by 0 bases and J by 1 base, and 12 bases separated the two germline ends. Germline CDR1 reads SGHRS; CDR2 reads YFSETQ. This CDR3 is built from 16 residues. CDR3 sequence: CASSLAGQHRTDTQYF. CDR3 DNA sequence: TGCGCCAGCAGCTTGGCGGGGCAACACCGCACAGATACGCAGTATTTT.

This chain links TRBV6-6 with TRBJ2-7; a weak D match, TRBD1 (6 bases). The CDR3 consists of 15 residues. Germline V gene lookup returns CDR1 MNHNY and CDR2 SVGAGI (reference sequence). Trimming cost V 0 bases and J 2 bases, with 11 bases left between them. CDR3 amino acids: CASSYSRGGPYEQYF. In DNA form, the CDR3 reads TGTGCCAGCAGTTACTCTCGAGGGGGTCCCTACGAGCAGTACTTC.

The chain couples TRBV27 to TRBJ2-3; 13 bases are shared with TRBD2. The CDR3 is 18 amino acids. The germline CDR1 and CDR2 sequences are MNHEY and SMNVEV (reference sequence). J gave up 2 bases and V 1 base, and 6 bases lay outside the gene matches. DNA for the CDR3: TGTGCCAGCAGTTTATTCTCGGGGACTAGCGGGACCACAGATACGCAGTATTTT. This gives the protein CASSLFSGTSGTTDTQYF.

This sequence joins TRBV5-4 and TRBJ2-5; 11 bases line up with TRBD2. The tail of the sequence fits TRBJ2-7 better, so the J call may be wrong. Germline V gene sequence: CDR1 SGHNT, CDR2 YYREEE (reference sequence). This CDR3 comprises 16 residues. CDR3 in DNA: TGTGCCAGCAGCTTGGATTCGGGACTAGCGGTTTACGAGCAGTACTTC. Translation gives CASSLDSGLAVYEQYF.

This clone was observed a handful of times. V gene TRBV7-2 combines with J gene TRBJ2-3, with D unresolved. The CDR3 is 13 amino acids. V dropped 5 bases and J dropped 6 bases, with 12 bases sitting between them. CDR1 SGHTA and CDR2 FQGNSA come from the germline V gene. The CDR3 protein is CASSTFGPDTQYF. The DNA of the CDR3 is TGTGCCAGCAGCACCTTCGGCCCGGATACGCAGTATTTT.

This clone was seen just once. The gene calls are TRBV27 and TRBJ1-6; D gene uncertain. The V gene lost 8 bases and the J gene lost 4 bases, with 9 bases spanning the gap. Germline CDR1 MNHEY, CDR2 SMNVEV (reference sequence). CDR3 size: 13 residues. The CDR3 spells CASQMGYNSPLHF. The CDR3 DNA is TGTGCCAGCCAGATGGGGTATAATTCACCCCTCCACTTT.

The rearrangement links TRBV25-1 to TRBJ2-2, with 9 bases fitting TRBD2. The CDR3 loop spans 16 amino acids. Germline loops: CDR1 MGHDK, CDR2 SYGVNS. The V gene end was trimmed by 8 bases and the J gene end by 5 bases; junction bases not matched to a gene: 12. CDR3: CASGLRAGGGTGELFF. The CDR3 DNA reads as TGTGCCAGCGGCCTCCGCGCGGGAGGGGGTACCGGGGAGCTGTTTTTT.